This T cell receptor beta chain was sequenced during a study of identical twins. General observations from the study: It was out-of-frame TCR alpha sharing in monozygotic twins that models underestimated. For out-of-frame beta sequences, excess twin sharing was weaker.

The CDR3 sequence is 14 residues long. The ends lost 6 bases at V and 0 bases at J; junction bases unmatched: 2. Germline CDR1 ENHRY, CDR2 SYGVKD. A remark on this clonotype: Antigen specificity is unknown.

Unique molecular identifiers were present on cDNA, and template switching added a universal primer site. TCRdb fed the 5' RACE reads into MiXCR, producing one record per CDR3 protein. The sample includes 450,000 or so distinct CDR3 sequences, approximately 24% of them seen just once. The same specimen was also included in a second study, on T cells expressing NK-cell markers.

The sequencing input was CD4+ T cells sorted from blood. The clonotype comes from a woman in her late teens or twenties in good health. V gene TRBV10-3 combines with J gene TRBJ2-3, with TRBD2 identical over 8 bases. CDR3 nucleotide sequence: TGTGCCATCAGAGCGGGGGTTAGCACAGATACGCAGTATTTT. Amino acids: CAIRAGVSTDTQYF.